Detailed here is one TCR beta chain. This entry belongs to a study of naive and memory T cell subsets. Two oligonucleotides, mixed equimolar, formed the beta constant-region primer covering TRBC1 and TRBC2. TCRdb independently ran MiXCR on the UMI-ligation and nested PCR reads; one entry per CDR3 protein. The table shows over 75,000 distinct CDR3 sequences, with roughly 13% occurring only once. Germline V gene data show CDR1 as SEHNR and CDR2 as FQNEAQ (reference sequence). V shed 5 bases, J shed 1 base, and the junction held 4 bases outside the gene matches. The CDR3 runs to 15 residues. Sequencing used central memory CD4+ T cells from blood. The receptor was isolated from a human donor in good health. V and J are TRBV7-9 and TRBJ2-3; TRBD2 matches 9 bases. The CDR3 DNA is TGTGCCAGCAGCATTAGCGGGAGACGCACAGATACGCAGTATTTT. It translates to CASSISGRRTDTQYF.